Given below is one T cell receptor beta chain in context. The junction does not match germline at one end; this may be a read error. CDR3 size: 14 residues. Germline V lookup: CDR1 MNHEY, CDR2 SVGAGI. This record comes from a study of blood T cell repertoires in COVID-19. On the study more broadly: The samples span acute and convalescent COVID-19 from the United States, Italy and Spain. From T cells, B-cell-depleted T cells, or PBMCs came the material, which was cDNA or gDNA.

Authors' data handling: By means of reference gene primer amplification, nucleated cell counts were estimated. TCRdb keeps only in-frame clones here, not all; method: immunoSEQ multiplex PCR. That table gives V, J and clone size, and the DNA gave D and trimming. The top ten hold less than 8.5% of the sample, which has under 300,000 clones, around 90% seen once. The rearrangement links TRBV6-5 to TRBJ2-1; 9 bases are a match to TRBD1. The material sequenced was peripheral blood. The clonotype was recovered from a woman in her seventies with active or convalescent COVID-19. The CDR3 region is CASSLTGQGPTWIF. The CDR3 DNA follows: TGTGCCAGCAGTCTTACAGGACAGGGGCCTACATGGATCTTC.